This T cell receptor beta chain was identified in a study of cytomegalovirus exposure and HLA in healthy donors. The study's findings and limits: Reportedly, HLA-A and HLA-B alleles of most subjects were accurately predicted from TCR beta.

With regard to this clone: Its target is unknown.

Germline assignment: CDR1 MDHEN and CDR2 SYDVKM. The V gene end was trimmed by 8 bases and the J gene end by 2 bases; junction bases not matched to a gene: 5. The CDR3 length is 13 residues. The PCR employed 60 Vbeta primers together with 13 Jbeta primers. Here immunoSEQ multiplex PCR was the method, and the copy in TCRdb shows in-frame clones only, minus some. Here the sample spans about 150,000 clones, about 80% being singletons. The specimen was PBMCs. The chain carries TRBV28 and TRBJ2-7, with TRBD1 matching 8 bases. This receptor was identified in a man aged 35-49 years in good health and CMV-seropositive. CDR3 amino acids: CASEPGQAYEQYF. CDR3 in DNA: TGTGCCAGCGAGCCGGGACAGGCCTACGAGCAGTACTTC.